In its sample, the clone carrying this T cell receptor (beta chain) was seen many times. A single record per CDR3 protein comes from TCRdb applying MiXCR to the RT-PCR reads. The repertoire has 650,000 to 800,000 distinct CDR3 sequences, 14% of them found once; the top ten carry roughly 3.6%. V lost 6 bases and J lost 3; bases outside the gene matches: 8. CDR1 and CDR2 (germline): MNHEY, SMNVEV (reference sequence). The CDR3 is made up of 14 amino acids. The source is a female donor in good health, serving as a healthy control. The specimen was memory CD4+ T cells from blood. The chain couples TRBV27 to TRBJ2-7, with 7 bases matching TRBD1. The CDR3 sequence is CASSQRGDSYEQYF. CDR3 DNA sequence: TGTGCCAGCAGCCAAAGAGGGGACAGCTACGAGCAGTACTTC.